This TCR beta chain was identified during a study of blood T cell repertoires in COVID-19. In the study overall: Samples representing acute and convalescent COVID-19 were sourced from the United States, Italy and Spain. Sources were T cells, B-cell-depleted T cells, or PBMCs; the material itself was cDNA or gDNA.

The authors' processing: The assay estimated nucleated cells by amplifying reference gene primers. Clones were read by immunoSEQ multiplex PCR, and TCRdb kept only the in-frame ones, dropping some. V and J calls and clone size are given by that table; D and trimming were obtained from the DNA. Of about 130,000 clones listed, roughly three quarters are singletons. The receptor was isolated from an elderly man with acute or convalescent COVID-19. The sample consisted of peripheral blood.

The CDR3 reads CASSQVHTGATLIDGYTF. Here the CDR3 DNA reads TGTGCCAGCAGCCAAGTTCATACAGGGGCGACCCTAATCGATGGCTACACCTTC. The rearrangement uses TRBV3-1 (or the pseudogene TRBV3-2) and TRBJ1-2; 7 nucleotides agree with TRBD1. CDR1 and CDR2 (germline): LGHDT, YNNKEL (reference sequence). CDR3 size: 18 residues. V dropped 1 base and J dropped 6; count of bases not matched to a gene: 17.